This record concerns one T cell receptor (beta chain) sequence. The CDR3 has 15 amino acids. The V and J ends lost 6 bases and 4 bases, in that order; junction bases with no gene match: 7. CDR1 KGHSH and CDR2 LQKENI come from the germline V gene. The entry originates in a study of blood T cell repertoires in COVID-19. On the study more broadly: From the United States, Italy and Spain came samples of acute and convalescent COVID-19.

In the original workflow: Amplified reference gene primers provided the basis for estimating nucleated cell counts. Sequencing was performed with immunoSEQ multiplex PCR; in TCRdb, only in-frame clones are kept and a portion is missing. That table supplies the V and J calls and clone size; D and trimming were determined from the DNA. The repertoire holds approximately 330,000 clones, with nearly 90% as singletons. Patients from Seattle were sampled longitudinally, starting during active infection. Sequencing used peripheral blood. The clonotype originates from a woman in her thirties or forties with COVID-19, enrolled during active disease. The gene calls are TRBV18 and TRBJ1-3, with 9 bases fitting TRBD1. CDR3 DNA sequence: TGTGCCAGCTCGGACCAGGGACAGGGAGGAAACACCATATATTTT. It specifies CASSDQGQGGNTIYF.